This T cell receptor beta chain was sequenced during a study of CD8 T cells in Susac syndrome. CD8+ and CD4+ T cells from blood underwent TCR beta sequencing. Treatment-naive patients with stable or active relapsing-remitting disease were the multiple sclerosis controls. Both CD4+ and CD8+ T cells were negatively isolated, and TEMRA cells underwent FACS enrichment. The CDR3 covers 13 residues. V was trimmed by 7 bases and J by 2 bases, leaving 6 bases between them. Germline CDR1 LNHDA, CDR2 SQIVND (reference sequence). The authors reverse transcribed roughly 0.5 to 1 ug RNA with random hexamers. Amplification of TCR beta CDR3 was carried out by immunoSEQ multiplex PCR, which covered 54 Vbeta and 13 Jbeta segments. TCRdb processed the immunoSEQ multiplex PCR reads anew with MiXCR; each CDR3 protein has one entry. The sample has under 550,000 distinct CDR3 sequences; approximately 85% are singletons.

The sample was CD8+ T cells from PBMCs. The chain joins TRBV19 to TRBJ2-6; D is unresolved. The TCR comes from a human donor with multiple sclerosis. CDR3 coding DNA: TGTGCCAGTACAGTCCCTGGGGCCAACGTCCTGACTTTC. Its protein product is CASTVPGANVLTF. Full variable domain (remainder filled in from reference TRBV19 and TRBJ2-6): DGGITQSPKYLFRKEGQNVTLSCEQNLNHDAMYWYRQDPGQGLRLIYYSQIVNDFQKGDIAEGYSVSREKKESFPLTVTSAQKNPTAFYLCASTVPGANVLTFGAGSRLTVL.